The 14 T cell receptor beta chains given below trace back to one sample, sequenced in a study of breast tumors, draining lymph nodes, adjacent tissues. Axillary draining lymph nodes of breast cancer patients supplied the node samples. TCRdb re-derived calls from the multiplex PCR reads in MiXCR, one entry per CDR3 protein. The sample lists about 140,000 distinct CDR3 sequences; approximately 20% were seen once. Input material: axillary lymph node tissue. The receptor set was obtained from a female donor with breast cancer. Some clones in this sample may be carry-over from other donors' samples.

This clonotype was seen many times. The chain combines TRBV7-8 with TRBJ2-1, with 8 bases identical to TRBD2. This CDR3 comprises 15 residues. The V segment lost 5 bases and the J segment 4 bases; nucleotides outside the gene matches: 7. The germline CDR1 and CDR2 sequences are SGHVS and FQNEAQ. The CDR3 is CASSAVSGSYNEQFF. CDR3 DNA sequence: TGTGCCAGCAGCGCCGTCAGCGGGAGTTACAATGAGCAGTTCTTC.

There are many counts of this clonotype. The chain joins TRBV10-2 to TRBJ2-3; no clear D. Trimming stripped 7 bases from V and 1 base from J, with 9 bases between. CDR3 length equals 13 residues. Germline lookup yields CDR1 WSHSY and CDR2 SAAADI. CDR3 DNA sequence: TGCGCCAGCATTCAGGAAGGCACAGATACGCAGTATTTT. Translating it yields CASIQEGTDTQYF.

A word on this clonotype: A much larger clonotype is one base distant, so this may be a read error. The chain has TRBV7-2 and TRBJ2-5; 9 bases agree with TRBD2. This CDR3 contains 18 residues. Germline CDR1 SGHTA, CDR2 FQGNSA. The CDR3 DNA follows: TGTGCCGGCAGCGTCCTACCGGGACTAGCTTCAACCTCAGAGACCCAGTACTTC. It translates to CAGSVLPGLASTSETQYF.

At least ten counts were recorded for this clonotype. The gene calls are TRBV7-9 and TRBJ2-7, with TRBD1 matching over 7 bases. CDR3 length: 14 residues. Germline trimming cut 4 bases from V and 6 bases from J; bases unmatched to any gene: 9. Germline V gives CDR1 SEHNR, CDR2 FQNEAQ (reference sequence). CDR3 in amino acids: CASSSQGILFEQYF. The CDR3 DNA follows: TGTGCCAGCAGCTCACAGGGGATCCTCTTCGAGCAGTACTTC.

This clonotype was seen at least ten times. This sequence joins TRBV18 and TRBJ2-7, with D tentatively TRBD2 (5 bases). The CDR3 is 12 residues long. The germline V and J ends were trimmed by 4 bases and 8 bases, with 12 bases remaining between them. CDR1 and CDR2 from the germline V gene are KGHSH and LQKENI. In DNA form, the CDR3 reads TGTGCCAGCTCACTGGGCGGGCAGCAGCAGTACTTC. Encoded protein: CASSLGGQQQYF.

With regard to this clonotype: A read error may be the cause here, since a much bigger clone is one base away. The CDR3 sequence is CSVAGATNEKLFF. DNA for the CDR3: TGCAGCGTTGCAGGGGCAACTAATGAAAAACTGTTTTTT. This sequence joins TRBV29-1 and TRBJ1-4, with D perhaps matching TRBD1 (6 bases). The germline V and J ends were trimmed by 4 bases and 0 bases, with 6 bases remaining between them. The CDR3 is 13 residues long. Germline lookup yields CDR1 SQVTM and CDR2 ANQGSEA.

This clonotype was recorded many times. The chain recombines TRBV7-9 with TRBJ2-7, with 11 bases that match TRBD1. The germline V gene encodes CDR1 SEHNR and CDR2 FQNEAQ (reference sequence). V was pared by 5 bases and J by 4 bases, with 4 bases of the junction left unmatched. This CDR3 is built from 14 residues. CDR3 sequence: CASSLGQGVYEQYF. The CDR3 region has the DNA TGTGCCAGCAGCCTGGGACAGGGGGTGTACGAGCAGTACTTC.

Remarks on this clonotype: Without the conserved terminal phenylalanine or tryptophan, this CDR3 likely stems from a read error. The chain combines TRBV12-3 or TRBV12-4 with TRBJ2-2; 11 positions match TRBD2. This CDR3 region has 16 residues. Trimming removed 2 bases from V and 8 bases from J; junction bases left unmatched: 7. CDR3 residues: CASSLISGRAGGELFL. CDR3 coding DNA: TGTGCCAGCAGTTTAATTAGCGGGAGGGCCGGGGGGGAGCTGTTTCTT.

The chain links TRBV6-6 to TRBJ2-7; D is perhaps TRBD2 (5 bases). CDR1 and CDR2 (germline): MNHNY, SVGAGI (reference sequence). The CDR3 is 13 amino acids. The ends were cut back, 4 bases at V and 4 bases at J, with 11 bases in the middle. The CDR3 protein is CASSCSRGYEQYF. The DNA of the CDR3 is TGTGCCAGCAGTTGCTCTAGAGGGTACGAGCAGTACTTC.

This clonotype was recorded many times. The chain uses TRBV11-2 and TRBJ2-5, with TRBD1 as a possible D gene (6 bases). The V end lost 0 bases, the J end lost 5 bases, and 10 bases lay between the germline ends. Germline V gene lookup returns CDR1 SGHAT and CDR2 FQNNGV. CDR3 length: 14 residues. CDR3 protein: CASSLDRGSETQYF. For the CDR3, the DNA is TGTGCCAGCAGCTTAGACAGGGGATCGGAGACCCAGTACTTC.

This clonotype was recorded at least ten times. The rearrangement links TRBV6-5 to TRBJ2-3, with D possibly TRBD2 on 5 matching bases. V dropped 2 bases and J dropped 2 bases, with 8 bases sitting between them. The CDR3 sequence is 14 residues long. Germline values: CDR1 MNHEY, CDR2 SVGAGI. The CDR3 DNA sequence: TGTGCCAGCAGTTACCGGGAACCCACAGATACGCAGTATTTT. Translated, it gives CASSYREPTDTQYF.

This clonotype was seen many times. This rearrangement joins TRBV11-3 to TRBJ2-3; 14 bases match TRBD2. From germline, CDR1 is SGHNT and CDR2 YENEEA. The V segment lost 3 bases and the J segment 5 bases; nucleotides outside the gene matches: 7. The CDR3 extends over 17 amino acids. The CDR3 loop reads CASSFKPGLAGEDTQYF. The CDR3 nucleotides read TGTGCCAGCAGCTTTAAACCGGGACTAGCGGGAGAAGATACGCAGTATTTT.

As regards this clonotype: One junction end does not reproduce the germline sequence, and a read error may be involved. The chain employs TRBV20-1 and TRBJ2-1; either TRBD1 or TRBD2 may fit D (5 bases each). The germline gives CDR1 DFQATT, CDR2 SNEGSKA (reference sequence). This CDR3 has 16 amino acids. This chain's CDR3 is CSARPPGPASYNGQFF. The DNA for the CDR3 is TGCAGTGCTAGACCTCCGGGACCAGCCTCCTACAATGGGCAGTTCTTC.

This clonotype was observed many times. This chain links TRBV29-1 with TRBJ2-5; TRBD1 might be the D (6 bases). Germline V gives CDR1 SQVTM, CDR2 ANQGSEA. Trimming left V 7 bases short and J 4 bases short, with 19 bases between. This CDR3 comprises 14 residues. As DNA, the CDR3 is TGCAGCGCTGACTACAGGGTGGGGGCAGAGACCCAGTACTTC. It specifies CSADYRVGAETQYF.